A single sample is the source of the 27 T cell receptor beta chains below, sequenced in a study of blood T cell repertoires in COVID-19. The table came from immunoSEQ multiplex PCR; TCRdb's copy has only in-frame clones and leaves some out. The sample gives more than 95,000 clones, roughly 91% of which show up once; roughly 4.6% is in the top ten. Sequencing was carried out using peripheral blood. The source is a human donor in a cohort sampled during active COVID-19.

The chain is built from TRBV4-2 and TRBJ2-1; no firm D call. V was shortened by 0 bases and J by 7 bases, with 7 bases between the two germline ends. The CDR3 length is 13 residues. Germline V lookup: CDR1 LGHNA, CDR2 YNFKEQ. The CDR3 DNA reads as TGTGCCAGCAGCCAAGAGAGCTATAATGAGCAGTTCTTC. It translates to CASSQESYNEQFF.

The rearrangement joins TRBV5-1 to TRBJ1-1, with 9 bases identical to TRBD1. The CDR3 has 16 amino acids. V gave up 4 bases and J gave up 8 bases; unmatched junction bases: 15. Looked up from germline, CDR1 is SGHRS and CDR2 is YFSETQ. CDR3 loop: CASSTLYRDRALEAFF. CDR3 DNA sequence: TGCGCCAGCAGCACACTATACCGGGACAGGGCGCTAGAAGCTTTCTTT.

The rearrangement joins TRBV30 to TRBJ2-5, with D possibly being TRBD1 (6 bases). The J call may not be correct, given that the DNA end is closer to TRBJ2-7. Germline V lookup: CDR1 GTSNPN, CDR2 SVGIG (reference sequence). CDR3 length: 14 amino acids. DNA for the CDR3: TGTGCCTGGAGTGTATCCAGGGGCGACTACGAGCAGTACTTC. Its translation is CAWSVSRGDYEQYF.

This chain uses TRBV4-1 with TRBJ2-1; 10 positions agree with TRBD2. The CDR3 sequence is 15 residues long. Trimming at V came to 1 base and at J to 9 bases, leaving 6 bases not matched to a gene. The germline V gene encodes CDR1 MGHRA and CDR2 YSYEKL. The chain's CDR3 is CASSQASGRAAEQFF. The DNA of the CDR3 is TGCGCCAGCAGCCAAGCTAGCGGGAGAGCTGCTGAGCAGTTCTTC.

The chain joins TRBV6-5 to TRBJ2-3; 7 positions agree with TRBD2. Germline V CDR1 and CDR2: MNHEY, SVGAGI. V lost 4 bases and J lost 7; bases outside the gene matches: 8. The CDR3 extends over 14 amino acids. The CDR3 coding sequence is TGTGCCAGCAGTTCCAGCGGGGAGAGTCATACGCAGTATTTT. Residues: CASSSSGESHTQYF.

For the CDR3, the DNA is TGTGCCAGCAGTTTGGCAATATTGTATGGCTACACCTTC. This translates into CASSLAILYGYTF. This chain connects TRBV28 to TRBJ1-2; D not resolved. The CDR3 spans 13 residues. Trimming took 3 bases from V and 5 from J, leaving 10 bases between them. The germline V gene has CDR1 MDHEN and CDR2 SYDVKM.

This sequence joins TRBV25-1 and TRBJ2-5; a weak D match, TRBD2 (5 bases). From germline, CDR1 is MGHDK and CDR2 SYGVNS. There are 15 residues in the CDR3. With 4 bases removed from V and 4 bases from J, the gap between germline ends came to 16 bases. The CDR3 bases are TGTGCCAGCAGTGCGGCGCTAGTAGGACTAGAGACCCAGTACTTC. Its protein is CASSAALVGLETQYF.

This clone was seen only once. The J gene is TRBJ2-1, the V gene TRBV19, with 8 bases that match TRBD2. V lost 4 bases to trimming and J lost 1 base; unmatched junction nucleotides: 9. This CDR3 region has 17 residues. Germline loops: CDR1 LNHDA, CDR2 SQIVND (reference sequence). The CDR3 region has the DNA TGTGCCAGTAGTACCGCCCACGGGAGGGGGTCCTACAATGAGCAGTTCTTC. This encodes CASSTAHGRGSYNEQFF.

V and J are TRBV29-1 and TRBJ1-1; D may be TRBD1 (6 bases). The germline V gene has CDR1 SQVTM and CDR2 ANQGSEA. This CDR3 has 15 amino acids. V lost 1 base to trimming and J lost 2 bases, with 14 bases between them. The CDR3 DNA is TGCAGCGTTGAAGTGCAGGGGTGGTATAACACTGAAGCTTTCTTT. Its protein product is CSVEVQGWYNTEAFF.

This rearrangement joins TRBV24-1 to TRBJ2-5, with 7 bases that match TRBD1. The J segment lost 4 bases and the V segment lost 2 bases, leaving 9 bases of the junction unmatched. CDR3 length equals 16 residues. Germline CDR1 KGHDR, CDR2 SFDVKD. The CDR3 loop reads CATSDSGRGSGETQYF. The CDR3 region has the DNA TGTGCCACCAGTGATTCGGGCAGGGGGTCCGGAGAGACCCAGTACTTC.

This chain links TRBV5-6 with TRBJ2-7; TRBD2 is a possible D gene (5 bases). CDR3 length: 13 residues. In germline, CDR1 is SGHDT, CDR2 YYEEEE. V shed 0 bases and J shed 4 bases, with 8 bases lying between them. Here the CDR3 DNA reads TGTGCCAGCAGCTTGGTCAGAGGGTACGAGCAGTACTTC. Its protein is CASSLVRGYEQYF.

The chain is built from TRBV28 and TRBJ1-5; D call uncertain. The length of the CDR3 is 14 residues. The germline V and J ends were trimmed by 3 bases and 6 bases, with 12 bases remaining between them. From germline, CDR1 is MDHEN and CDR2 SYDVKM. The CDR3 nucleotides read TGTGCCAGCAGTTTTCCCACCCGGGGTCAGCCCCAGCATTTT. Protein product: CASSFPTRGQPQHF.

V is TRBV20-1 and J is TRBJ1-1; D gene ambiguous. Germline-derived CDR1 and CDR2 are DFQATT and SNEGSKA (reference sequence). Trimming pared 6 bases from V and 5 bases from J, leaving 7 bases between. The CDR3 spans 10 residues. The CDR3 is CSARRTEAFF. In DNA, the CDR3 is TGCAGTGCCCGTCGTACTGAAGCTTTCTTT.

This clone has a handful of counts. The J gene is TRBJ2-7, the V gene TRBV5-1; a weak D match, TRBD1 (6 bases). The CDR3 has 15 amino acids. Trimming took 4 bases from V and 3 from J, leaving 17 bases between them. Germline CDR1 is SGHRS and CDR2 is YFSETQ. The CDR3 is CASSRGQLGDYEQYF. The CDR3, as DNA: TGCGCCAGCAGCCGGGGACAACTAGGAGACTACGAGCAGTACTTC.

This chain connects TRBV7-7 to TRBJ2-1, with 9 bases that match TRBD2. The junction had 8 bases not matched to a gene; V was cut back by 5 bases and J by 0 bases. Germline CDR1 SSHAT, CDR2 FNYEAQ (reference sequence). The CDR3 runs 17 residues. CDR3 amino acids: CASSDAGGPSSYNEQFF. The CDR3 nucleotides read TGTGCCAGCAGCGACGCGGGAGGGCCAAGCTCCTACAATGAGCAGTTCTTC.

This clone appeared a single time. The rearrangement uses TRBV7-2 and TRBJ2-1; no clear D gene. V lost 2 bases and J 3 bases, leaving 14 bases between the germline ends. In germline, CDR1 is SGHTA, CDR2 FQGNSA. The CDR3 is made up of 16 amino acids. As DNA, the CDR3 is TGTGCCAGCAGCTTATCTGTCTCTAACGTCTACAATGAGCAGTTCTTC. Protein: CASSLSVSNVYNEQFF.

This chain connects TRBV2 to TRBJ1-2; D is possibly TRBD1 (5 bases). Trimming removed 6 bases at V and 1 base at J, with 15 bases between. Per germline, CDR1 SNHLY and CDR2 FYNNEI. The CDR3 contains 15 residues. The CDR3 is CASSPWRDFNYGYTF. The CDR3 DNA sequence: TGTGCCAGCAGCCCGTGGAGGGACTTTAACTATGGCTACACCTTC.

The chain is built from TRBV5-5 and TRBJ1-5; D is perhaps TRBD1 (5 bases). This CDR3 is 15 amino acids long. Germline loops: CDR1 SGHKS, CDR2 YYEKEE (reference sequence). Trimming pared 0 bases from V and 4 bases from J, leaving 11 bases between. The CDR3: CASSLVGGINQPQHF. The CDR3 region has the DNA TGTGCCAGCAGCTTGGTGGGGGGGATAAATCAGCCCCAGCATTTT.

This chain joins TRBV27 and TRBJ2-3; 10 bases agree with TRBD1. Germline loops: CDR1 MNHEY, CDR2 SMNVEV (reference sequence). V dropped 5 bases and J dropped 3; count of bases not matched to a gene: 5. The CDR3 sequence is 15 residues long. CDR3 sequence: CASSKGQGLTDTQYF. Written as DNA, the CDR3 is TGTGCCAGCAGTAAGGGACAGGGGTTGACAGATACGCAGTATTTT.

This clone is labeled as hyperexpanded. The CDR3 region is CATSQKTGAPYEQYF. CDR3 coding DNA: TGTGCCACCAGCCAGAAGACAGGGGCTCCTTACGAGCAGTACTTC. The chain links TRBV15 to TRBJ2-7; 8 nucleotides align to TRBD1. The CDR3 has 15 residues. Germline assignment: CDR1 LNHNV and CDR2 YYDKDF (reference sequence). Losses at the gene ends were 5 bases for V and 4 bases for J; bases not matched to a gene: 10.

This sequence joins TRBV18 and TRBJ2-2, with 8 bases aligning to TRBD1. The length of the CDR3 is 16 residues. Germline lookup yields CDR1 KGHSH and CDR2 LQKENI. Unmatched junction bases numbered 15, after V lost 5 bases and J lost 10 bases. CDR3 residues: CASSNPGQDLDEELFF. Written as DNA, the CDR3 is TGTGCCAGCTCAAATCCGGGACAGGACCTAGATGAGGAGCTGTTTTTT. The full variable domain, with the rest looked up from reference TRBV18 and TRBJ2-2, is NAGVMQNPRHLVRRRGQEARLRCSPMKGHSHVYWYRQLPEEGLKFMVYLQKENIIDESGMPKERFSAEFPKEGPSILRIQQVVRGDSAAYFCASSNPGQDLDEELFFGEGSRLTVL.

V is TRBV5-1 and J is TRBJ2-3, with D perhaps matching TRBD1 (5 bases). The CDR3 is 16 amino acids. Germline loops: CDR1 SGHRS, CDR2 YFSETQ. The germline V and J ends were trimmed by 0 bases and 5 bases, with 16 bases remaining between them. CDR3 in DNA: TGCGCCAGCAGCTTGGCAGGGTCACATAGTGTAGATACGCAGTATTTT. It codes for CASSLAGSHSVDTQYF. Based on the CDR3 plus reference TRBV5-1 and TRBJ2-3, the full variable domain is KAGVTQTPRYLIKTRGQQVTLSCSPISGHRSVSWYQQTPGQGLQFLFEYFSETQRNKGNFPGRFSGRQFSNSRSEMNVSTLELGDSALYLCASSLAGSHSVDTQYFGPGTRLTVL.

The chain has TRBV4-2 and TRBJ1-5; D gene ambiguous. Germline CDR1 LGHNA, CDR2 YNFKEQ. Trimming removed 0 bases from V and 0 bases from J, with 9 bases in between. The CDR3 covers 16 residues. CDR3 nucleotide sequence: TGTGCCAGCAGCCAAGAGCTCGGTAATAGCAATCAGCCCCAGCATTTT. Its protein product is CASSQELGNSNQPQHF.

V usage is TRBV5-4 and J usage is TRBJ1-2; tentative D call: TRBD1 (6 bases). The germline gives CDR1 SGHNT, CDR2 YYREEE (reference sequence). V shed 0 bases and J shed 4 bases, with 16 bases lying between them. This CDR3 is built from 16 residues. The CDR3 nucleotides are TGTGCCAGCAGCTTGGCCTATACAGGGACTAGCTATGGCTACACCTTC. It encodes CASSLAYTGTSYGYTF.

The DNA of the CDR3 is TGTGCCAGCAGTTTGGACAGGGGTGATGAAAAACTGTTTTTT. This gives the protein CASSLDRGDEKLFF. The rearrangement uses TRBV6-5 and TRBJ1-4; 9 bases match TRBD1. The CDR3 contains 14 residues. Germline V gene lookup returns CDR1 MNHEY and CDR2 SVGAGI. The V gene end was trimmed by 4 bases and the J gene end by 6 bases; junction bases not matched to a gene: 3.

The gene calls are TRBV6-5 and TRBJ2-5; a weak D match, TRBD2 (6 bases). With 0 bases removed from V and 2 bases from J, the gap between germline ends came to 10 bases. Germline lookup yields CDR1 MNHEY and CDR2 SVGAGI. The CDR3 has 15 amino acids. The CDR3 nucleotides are TGTGCCAGCAGTTACTCGCGGGATTCACAAGAGACCCAGTACTTC. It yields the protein CASSYSRDSQETQYF.

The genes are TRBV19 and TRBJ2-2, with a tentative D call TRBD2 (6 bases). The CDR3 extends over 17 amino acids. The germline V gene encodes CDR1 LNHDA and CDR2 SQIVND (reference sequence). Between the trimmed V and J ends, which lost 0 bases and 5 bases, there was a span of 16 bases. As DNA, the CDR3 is TGTGCCAGTAGTATAGATCTTATCGGGAGTAAGACCGGGGAGCTGTTTTTT. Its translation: CASSIDLIGSKTGELFF.